This entry lists 2 T cell receptor beta chains sequenced from one sample in a study of cytomegalovirus exposure and HLA in healthy donors. The study ran its PCR with 60 Vbeta and 13 Jbeta primers. Using immunoSEQ multiplex PCR, the repertoire was profiled, and TCRdb retains in-frame clones only, with some absent. Among 150,000 to 170,000 clones listed, more than 75% were seen once. The specimen was PBMCs. The receptors originated from a woman in her 40s in good health and CMV-seropositive.

This chain links TRBV18 with TRBJ2-3, with TRBD1 identical over 9 bases. The CDR3 has 15 amino acids. Per germline, CDR1 KGHSH and CDR2 LQKENI. V lost 6 bases to trimming and J lost 3 bases; unmatched junction nucleotides: 7. The CDR3 region is CASSQNRGHTDTQYF. The CDR3 DNA reads TGTGCCAGCTCCCAAAACAGGGGGCATACAGATACGCAGTATTTT. The entire variable domain, with the rest obtained from reference TRBV18 and TRBJ2-3, is as follows: NAGVMQNPRHLVRRRGQEARLRCSPMKGHSHVYWYRQLPEEGLKFMVYLQKENIIDESGMPKERFSAEFPKEGPSILRIQQVVRGDSAAYFCASSQNRGHTDTQYFGPGTRLTVL.

The CDR3 DNA reads as TGCGCCAGCAGCCCCGACACCGGGACTAGCGTAGAGATCTCCTACAATGAGCAGTTCTTC. It encodes CASSPDTGTSVEISYNEQFF. The chain is built from TRBV5-1 and TRBJ2-1; 10 nucleotides align to TRBD2. The CDR3 contains 20 residues. The V gene's germline CDR1 is SGHRS and CDR2 YFSETQ. V shed 4 bases and J 0 bases; nucleotides not matched to a gene: 16.